This TCR beta chain emerged from a study of blood T cell repertoires in COVID-19. Overall study: T cells, B-cell-depleted T cells, or PBMCs provided the cDNA or gDNA that served as material.

The CDR3 extends over 14 amino acids. Germline V gene sequence: CDR1 SGHNT, CDR2 YYREEE (reference sequence). V was clipped by 0 bases and J by 3 bases, with 6 bases between them. Study processing details: Estimates of nucleated cell counts were drawn from the amplification of reference gene primers. TCRdb keeps only in-frame clones here, not all; method: immunoSEQ multiplex PCR. V, J and clone size derive from that table, while D and trimming were established from the DNA sequence. Among tens of thousands of clones listed, about 86% were seen once. Sequencing was done on a sample of peripheral blood. This receptor was identified in a man in his forties or fifties with active COVID-19. The chain joins TRBV5-4 to TRBJ2-2, with a possible D match to TRBD2 (6 bases). The CDR3 sequence: CASSLGGDTGELFF. In nucleotides, the CDR3 is TGTGCCAGCAGCTTGGGGGGGGACACCGGGGAGCTGTTTTTT.